A single sample is the source of the 28 T cell receptor beta chains below, sequenced in a study of blood T cell repertoires in COVID-19. The data were produced by immunoSEQ multiplex PCR, yet TCRdb's version contains in-frame clones alone and is incomplete. Of tens of thousands of clones listed, roughly four fifths are singletons. The specimen sequenced was peripheral blood. These receptors came from a woman aged 55-69 years with acute or convalescent COVID-19.

The chain couples TRBV27 to TRBJ1-3; D gene ambiguous. Trimming took 2 bases from V and 2 from J, leaving 10 bases between them. Germline assignment: CDR1 MNHEY and CDR2 SMNVEV (reference sequence). The CDR3 contains 15 residues. CDR3 residues: CASSLAGFAGNTIYF. In nucleotides, the CDR3 is TGTGCCAGCAGTTTAGCGGGGTTTGCTGGAAACACCATATATTTT.

This chain connects TRBV6-5 to TRBJ2-2; 8 nucleotides align to TRBD1. The germline V gene has CDR1 MNHEY and CDR2 SVGAGI. J was trimmed by 0 bases and V by 6 bases; bases with no gene match: 3. This CDR3 comprises 15 residues. The CDR3 protein is CASRRGQANTGELFF. The CDR3 coding sequence is TGTGCCAGCAGACGGGGACAGGCGAACACCGGGGAGCTGTTTTTT.

The rearrangement joins TRBV6-5 to TRBJ2-1; a possible D gene is TRBD2 (5 bases). Germline V gene sequence: CDR1 MNHEY, CDR2 SVGAGI. CDR3 length equals 14 residues. Trimming pared 8 bases from V and 5 bases from J, leaving 16 bases between. CDR3 in DNA: TGTGCCAGCCGACAAGACGGGGTGAACAATGAGCAGTTCTTC. Amino acids: CASRQDGVNNEQFF.

V usage is TRBV27 and J usage is TRBJ2-1; D may be TRBD2 (7 bases). Trimming left V 7 bases short and J 9 bases short, with 22 bases between. The germline gives CDR1 MNHEY, CDR2 SMNVEV (reference sequence). The CDR3 sequence is 15 residues long. CDR3 bases: TGTGCCAGCAAGGAGGGGGGGCCTTATAGCGGTGAGCAGTTCTTC. Translation gives CASKEGGPYSGEQFF.

This chain links TRBV7-2 with TRBJ2-1, with 10 bases identical to TRBD1. V trimming: 5 bases; J trimming: 8 bases; junction bases outside the gene matches: 9. CDR3 length: 15 residues. The germline gives CDR1 SGHTA, CDR2 FQGNSA. The CDR3 DNA reads TGTGCCAGCAGCGGAGGGACAGGGGCAGGAGATGAGCAGTTCTTC. Translating gives CASSGGTGAGDEQFF.

The chain is built from TRBV6-1 and TRBJ2-1; a possible D gene is TRBD2 (5 bases). This CDR3 contains 14 residues. Trimming took off 1 base at V and 6 bases at J, with 10 bases between the two ends. Germline CDR1 and CDR2: MNHNS and SASEGT. The chain's CDR3 is CASSEGQEANEQFF. The DNA for the CDR3 is TGTGCCAGCAGTGAAGGGCAGGAGGCCAATGAGCAGTTCTTC.

This chain connects TRBV30 to TRBJ1-5, with TRBD1 matching over 7 bases. The junction had 5 bases not matched to a gene; V was cut back by 3 bases and J by 6 bases. This CDR3 spans 13 amino acids. Per the germline V gene, CDR1 is GTSNPN and CDR2 is SVGIG (reference sequence). CDR3 bases: TGTGCCTGGAGCAGGGGGGAGCGTCAGCCCCAGCATTTT. It translates to CAWSRGERQPQHF.

This chain links TRBV6-5 with TRBJ2-7, with D hard to call. The CDR3 loop spans 14 amino acids. From germline, CDR1 is MNHEY and CDR2 SVGAGI. V shed 5 bases and J shed 1 base, with 12 bases lying between them. The CDR3 is CASSQITASYEQYF. DNA for the CDR3: TGTGCCAGCAGTCAAATTACAGCTTCCTACGAGCAGTACTTC.

CDR3 loop: CASSLADEQYF. The CDR3 nucleotides are TGTGCCAGCAGTTTAGCCGACGAGCAGTACTTC. The genes are TRBV12-3 or TRBV12-4 and TRBJ2-7, with D uncertain. The CDR3 is made up of 11 amino acids. Trimming pared 0 bases from V and 5 bases from J, leaving 2 bases between.

This clone was seen only once. The chain is built from TRBV18 and TRBJ1-2; D ambiguous. With 6 bases removed from V and 2 bases from J, the gap between germline ends came to 16 bases. Germline V gene sequence: CDR1 KGHSH, CDR2 LQKENI. This CDR3 contains 15 residues. The CDR3 DNA is TGTGCCAGCTCGCATAAAGGGCGGGGAAACTATGGCTACACCTTC. This codes for CASSHKGRGNYGYTF.

The J gene is TRBJ1-2, the V gene TRBV10-1; TRBD1 is a possible D gene (6 bases). This CDR3 comprises 15 residues. The V end lost 4 bases, the J end lost 8 bases, and 20 bases lay between the germline ends. Germline loops: CDR1 WNHNN, CDR2 SYGVQD (reference sequence). The CDR3 DNA sequence: TGCGCCAGCAGTGCGGACAGCGATTCCAAGGGAGGCTACACCTTC. Protein product: CASSADSDSKGGYTF.

The chain employs TRBV5-4 and TRBJ1-1; 11 nucleotides match TRBD1. J gave up 4 bases and V 3 bases, and 5 bases lay outside the gene matches. This CDR3 comprises 15 residues. Germline V lookup: CDR1 SGHNT, CDR2 YYREEE (reference sequence). CDR3 sequence: CASSSWTGGLTEAFF. The CDR3 coding sequence is TGTGCCAGCAGCTCCTGGACAGGGGGCCTCACTGAAGCTTTCTTT. Together with reference TRBV5-4 and TRBJ1-1, the CDR3 gives the full variable domain: ETGVTQSPTHLIKTRGQQVTLRCSSQSGHNTVSWYQQALGQGPQFIFQYYREEENGRGNFPPRFSGLQFPNYSSELNVNALELDDSALYLCASSSWTGGLTEAFFGQGTRLTVV.

The V call is TRBV5-1, the J call TRBJ2-3; maybe TRBD1 (5 bases). The length of the CDR3 is 16 residues. Germline V gene sequence: CDR1 SGHRS, CDR2 YFSETQ. V gave up 4 bases and J gave up 1 base, with 16 bases separating them. CDR3: CASSPGLIGGTDTQYF. The CDR3 nucleotides are TGCGCCAGCAGCCCGGGCTTAATAGGGGGCACAGATACGCAGTATTTT.

This chain joins TRBV5-8 and TRBJ1-5; perhaps TRBD1 as D (5 bases). The germline CDR1 and CDR2 sequences are SGHTS and YDEGEE. The CDR3 spans 12 residues. The V gene lost 7 bases and the J gene lost 4 bases, with 9 bases spanning the gap. The CDR3, as DNA: TGTGCCAGCCAGGGTAGTAATCAGCCCCAGCATTTT. This codes for CASQGSNQPQHF.

The CDR3 nucleotides read TGTGCCTGGGGACAGGGCCCGGGGCAGCCCCAGCATTTT. Its protein is CAWGQGPGQPQHF. This sequence joins TRBV30 and TRBJ1-5; 8 bases agree with TRBD1. The junction had 7 bases not matched to a gene; V was cut back by 5 bases and J by 7 bases. Germline assignment: CDR1 GTSNPN and CDR2 SVGIG (reference sequence). CDR3 length: 13 residues.

The chain joins TRBV12-3 or TRBV12-4 to TRBJ1-1; 10 nucleotides agree with TRBD1. This CDR3 has 12 amino acids. Trimming removed 4 bases from V and 11 bases from J; junction bases left unmatched: 4. CDR3 nucleotides: TGTGCCAGCAGTTCCCCGGGACAGGGGGCTTTCTTT. This gives the protein CASSSPGQGAFF.

The chain recombines TRBV19 with TRBJ2-3, with D maybe TRBD1 (5 bases). V lost 6 bases and J 2 bases, leaving 9 bases between the germline ends. Per germline, CDR1 LNHDA and CDR2 SQIVND (reference sequence). The CDR3 covers 13 residues. CDR3: CASSREHTDTQYF. Written as DNA, the CDR3 is TGTGCCAGTAGCAGGGAACACACAGATACGCAGTATTTT.

The V and J genes are TRBV2 and TRBJ2-2, with D possibly TRBD1 on 5 matching bases. Per the germline V gene, CDR1 is SNHLY and CDR2 is FYNNEI. The CDR3 runs to 14 residues. Trimming removed 0 bases from V and 6 bases from J, with 8 bases in between. The CDR3 DNA is TGTGCCAGCAGTGAAGCAAGCAGGGCCGGGGAGCTGTTTTTT. It encodes CASSEASRAGELFF.

The genes are TRBV19 and TRBJ1-6; 7 positions match TRBD1. CDR3 size: 14 residues. V lost 2 bases, J lost 9 bases, and 4 bases stayed unmatched. Germline V lookup: CDR1 LNHDA, CDR2 SQIVND (reference sequence). CDR3 sequence reads: CASSIQGGVSPLHF. The CDR3 region has the DNA TGTGCCAGTAGTATACAAGGGGGCGTTTCACCCCTCCACTTT.

V and J are TRBV9 and TRBJ2-1; TRBD1 agrees at 8 bases. This CDR3 region has 14 residues. Germline V gene sequence: CDR1 SGDLS, CDR2 YYNGEE. The V gene end was trimmed by 4 bases and the J gene end by 6 bases; junction bases not matched to a gene: 6. The DNA for the CDR3 is TGTGCCAGCAGCCTAAGACAGGGGCGCAATGAGCAGTTCTTC. Residues: CASSLRQGRNEQFF.

This chain connects TRBV28 to TRBJ2-7; 11 bases are shared with TRBD1. The CDR3 has 12 amino acids. The germline V gene has CDR1 MDHEN and CDR2 SYDVKM. J was trimmed by 10 bases and V by 3 bases; bases with no gene match: 2. The CDR3 nucleotides read TGTGCCAGCAGTTTCGGACAGGGGGCCCAGTACTTC. Protein sequence: CASSFGQGAQYF.

Points on this clone: At one boundary the junction diverges from the germline segment, which might be a read error. The chain has TRBV6-5 and TRBJ1-4; D remains unclear. The germline V gene encodes CDR1 MNHEY and CDR2 SVGAGI. This CDR3 has 14 amino acids. CDR3 in amino acids: CASSDRAGGEKLFF. CDR3 DNA: TGCGCCAGCAGCGATCGCGCGGGTGGGGAAAAACTGTTTTTT.

The chain carries TRBV3-1 (or the pseudogene TRBV3-2) and TRBJ1-2, with unresolved D. Germline V gene sequence: CDR1 LGHDT, CDR2 YNNKEL (reference sequence). The CDR3 has 15 amino acids. V lost 1 base and J 3 bases, leaving 12 bases between the germline ends. DNA of the CDR3: TGTGCCAGCAGCCAAGGAGTTAGCGGGTACTATGGCTACACCTTC. Its protein product is CASSQGVSGYYGYTF.

In this sample, this clone turned up once. The rearrangement uses TRBV5-1 and TRBJ1-4; 9 bases are shared with TRBD1. Germline trimming cut 4 bases from V and 7 bases from J; bases unmatched to any gene: 8. The CDR3 is 15 residues long. CDR1 and CDR2 (germline): SGHRS, YFSETQ. CDR3 region: CASSEGQGGGEKLFF. The CDR3 DNA is TGCGCCAGCAGCGAGGGACAGGGAGGTGGTGAAAAACTGTTTTTT.

The genes are TRBV10-3 and TRBJ1-2, with D possibly matching TRBD1 (6 bases). The ends were cut back, 0 bases at V and 9 bases at J, with 11 bases in the middle. From germline, CDR1 is ENHRY and CDR2 SYGVKD. The CDR3 extends over 13 amino acids. The CDR3 DNA reads as TGTGCCATCAGTGAGTCGAAAACAGGGAGCTACACCTTC. Translated: CAISESKTGSYTF.

The genes are TRBV29-1 and TRBJ2-3; maybe TRBD1 (6 bases). Trimming cost V 0 bases and J 4 bases, with 17 bases left between them. The CDR3 has 16 amino acids. Germline V lookup: CDR1 SQVTM, CDR2 ANQGSEA. The CDR3 nucleotides are TGCAGCGTTGAAGAACCAGGGGATAGAATAGCAGATACGCAGTATTTT. It yields the protein CSVEEPGDRIADTQYF.

The chain carries TRBV2 and TRBJ1-2; TRBD1 is a possible D gene (5 bases). V lost 7 bases to trimming and J lost 8 bases, with 20 bases between them. Germline V gives CDR1 SNHLY, CDR2 FYNNEI. CDR3 length equals 14 residues. The CDR3 bases are TGTGCCAGCATGGTAGAGAACAGGTCCGACGGCTACACCTTC. Protein: CASMVENRSDGYTF.

The rearrangement uses TRBV5-1 and TRBJ1-2; 7 nucleotides align to TRBD1. There are 16 residues in the CDR3. J gave up 4 bases and V 5 bases, and 14 bases lay outside the gene matches. CDR1 is SGHRS and CDR2 is YFSETQ in the germline V gene. This CDR3 is CASSLTAGQIVYGYTF. The DNA of the CDR3 is TGCGCCAGCAGTCTCACGGCGGGACAGATCGTCTATGGCTACACCTTC.